The clone carrying this T cell receptor (beta chain) appeared a few times. Its antigen is not known. This sample is part of a study of T cells after yellow fever vaccination. Study outcomes and limitations: The CD4 and CD8 compartments had a small share of their clonotypes in common. Abundant clonotypes (contaminants from the bulk population) could be present in FACS-sorted repertoires.

For TCR, cDNA came from 5'RACE template switching, which added a universal primer site and UMIs. TCRdb re-derived calls from the 5' RACE reads in MiXCR, one entry per CDR3 protein. The sample lists under 700,000 distinct CDR3 sequences, about a sixth occurring once. Material: PBMCs, obtained 5 to 6 days after the first yellow fever vaccination. This clonotype was sampled from a man between 18 and 35 years old who received the YFV17D yellow fever vaccine.

In nucleotides, the CDR3 is TGTGCCAGCAGCTTGAACTGGGATTTCGAGCAGTACGTC. Translated, it gives CASSLNWDFEQYV. The chain joins TRBV5-5 to TRBJ2-7; D unclear. CDR1 SGHKS and CDR2 YYEKEE come from the germline V gene (reference sequence). This CDR3 has 13 residues. Trimming shortened V by 1 base and J by 6 bases, and 11 bases separated the two germline ends.